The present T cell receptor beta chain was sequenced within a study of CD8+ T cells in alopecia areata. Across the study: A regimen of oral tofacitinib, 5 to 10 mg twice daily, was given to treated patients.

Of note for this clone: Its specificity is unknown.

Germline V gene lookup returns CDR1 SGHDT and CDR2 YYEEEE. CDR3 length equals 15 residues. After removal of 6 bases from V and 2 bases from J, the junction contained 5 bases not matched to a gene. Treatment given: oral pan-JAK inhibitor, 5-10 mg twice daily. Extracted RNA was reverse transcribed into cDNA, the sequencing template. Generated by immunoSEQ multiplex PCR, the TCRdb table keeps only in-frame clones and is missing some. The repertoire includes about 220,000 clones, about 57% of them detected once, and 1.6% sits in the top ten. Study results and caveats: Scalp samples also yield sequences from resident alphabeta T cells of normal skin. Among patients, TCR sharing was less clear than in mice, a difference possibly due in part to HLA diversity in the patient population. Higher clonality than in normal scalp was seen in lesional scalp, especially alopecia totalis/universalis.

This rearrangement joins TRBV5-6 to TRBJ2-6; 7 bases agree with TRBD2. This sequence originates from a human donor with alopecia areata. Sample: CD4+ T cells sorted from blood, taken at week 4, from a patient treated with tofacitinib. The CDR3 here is CASTLRGAGANVLTF. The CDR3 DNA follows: TGTGCCAGCACCCTCCGGGGGGCTGGGGCCAACGTCCTGACTTTC.